This T cell receptor beta chain came from a study of identical twins' blood T cells. CDR1 is SQVTM and CDR2 is ANQGSEA in the germline V gene. The CDR3 totals 12 residues. V shed 5 bases and J 5 bases; nucleotides not matched to a gene: 6. MiXCR was run by TCRdb on the 5' RACE reads, yielding one entry per CDR3 protein. The sample has hundreds of thousands of distinct CDR3 sequences; more than 25% are singletons. Likely shared infections and vaccines: all three twin pairs were reared together. The study's findings and limits: Twin similarity might stem from environmental factors, not only genetics.

This clonotype has only a few counts. Its antigen is currently unknown. The genes are TRBV29-1 and TRBJ2-7; 7 bases align to TRBD1. The sequence was obtained from a woman aged 18 to 55 in good health. The specimen sequenced was PBMCs. DNA for the CDR3: TGCAGCGTTCTGGACAGGCGTGACGAGCAGTACTTC. Protein sequence: CSVLDRRDEQYF.